The T cell receptor beta chain described here comes from a study of T cells of healthy individuals. This clonotype was found many times. TCRdb re-analysed the 5' RACE reads in MiXCR, keeping a single row per CDR3 protein. The profile shows nearly 100,000 distinct CDR3 sequences, about 16% of them singletons. The CDR3 is 14 residues long. CDR1 is KGHSH, CDR2 LQKENI, per germline. Germline trimming cut 4 bases from V and 5 bases from J; bases unmatched to any gene: 2. The sequence derives from a human donor in good health. V and J are TRBV18 and TRBJ1-1; 12 nucleotides line up with TRBD1. CDR3 nucleotide sequence: TGTGCCAGCTCACTGGGACAGGGGGCAACTGAAGCTTTCTTT. It yields the protein CASSLGQGATEAFF.